A single count supports the clone carrying this T cell receptor (beta chain). The antigen is unknown. TCRdb's copy holds only in-frame clones and misses some; the assay was immunoSEQ multiplex PCR. The sample includes 4,500 to 6,500 clones, 66% seen only once; the top ten take approximately 46%. These data are taken from a study of CD8 T cell repertoires and HIV-1 epitope variants. Turning to the study itself: T cells were stimulated with Twenty-five Gag and Nef peptides separately. 1M T cells were kept uncultured as a baseline.

The germline V gene encodes CDR1 MDHEN and CDR2 SYDVKM. Deletions cut 2 bases from V and 2 bases from J, with 17 bases between. The CDR3 sequence is 17 residues long. This receptor was taken from a male donor with HIV. The chain recombines TRBV28 with TRBJ2-3; possibly TRBD2 for D (6 bases). The material sequenced was cultured CD8+ T cells derived from PBMCs. CDR3 sequence: CASSLVDSGGYTDTQYF. The CDR3 DNA is TGTGCCAGCAGTTTAGTGGATAGCGGTGGATACACAGATACGCAGTATTTT.